This T cell receptor beta chain stems from a study of PD-L1 blockade in urothelial cancer. The data were produced by immunoSEQ multiplex PCR, yet TCRdb's version contains in-frame clones alone and is incomplete. The sample shows some 63,000 clones, 81% of them seen only once. As for time point: pretreatment peripheral blood. Trimming removed 4 bases from V and 4 bases from J; junction bases left unmatched: 7. The CDR3 is 14 residues long. In germline, CDR1 is SGDLS, CDR2 YYNGEE. Sample: PBMCs, taken around atezolizumab (anti-PD-L1) treatment. The genes are TRBV9 and TRBJ1-1; 7 bases are a match to TRBD1. This receptor was taken from a man aged 65 to 79 with urothelial cancer. CDR3 in amino acids: CASSRIRGTTEAFF. The DNA for the CDR3 is TGTGCCAGCAGCAGGATCAGGGGGACCACTGAAGCTTTCTTT. Full variable domain (rest looked up from reference TRBV9 and TRBJ1-1): DSGVTQTPKHLITATGQRVTLRCSPRSGDLSVYWYQQSLDQGLQFLIQYYNGEERAKGNILERFSAQQFPDLHSELNLSSLELGDSALYFCASSRIRGTTEAFFGQGTRLTVV.